These T cell receptor beta chains were read from a single sample in a study of CD8 T cells in ankylosing spondylitis. Via MiXCR, TCRdb re-called the 5' RACE reads, giving one row per CDR3 protein. The table records fewer than 450,000 distinct CDR3 sequences, 15% to 20% of them present only once. Material: blood, either unsorted or a sorted T cell fraction (not recorded which). These receptors came from a male donor with ankylosing spondylitis. The CDR3 runs from the conserved cysteine through the conserved F or W. The order of the fields is V gene, D gene, J gene, clone size, CDR3 DNA, CDR3 protein. The D gene is left open where the match is weak. The size entry is marked missing in some rows and otherwise reads once, few, many or a size class.

v_gene: TRBV20-1
d_gene: -
j_gene: TRBJ1-5
abundance: few
CDR3nt: TGCAGTGCTAGTTTGGGGCGACAGAGCAATCAGCCCCAGCATTTT
CDR3aa: CSASLGRQSNQPQHF

v_gene: TRBV6-1
d_gene: -
j_gene: TRBJ1-4
abundance: many
CDR3nt: TGTGCCAGCAAGGAGTGGGCAACTAATGAAAAACTGTTTTTT
CDR3aa: CASKEWATNEKLFF

v_gene: TRBV5-1
d_gene: TRBD2
j_gene: TRBJ2-3
abundance: few
CDR3nt: TGCGCCAGCAGCTTACCAGGACTAGCAGGGACCACAGATACGCAGTATTTT
CDR3aa: CASSLPGLAGTTDTQYF

v_gene: TRBV30
d_gene: -
j_gene: TRBJ2-7
abundance: -
CDR3nt: TGTGCCTGGACCTCGGTACAGGGCCACGAGCAGTACTTC
CDR3aa: CAWTSVQGHEQYF

v_gene: TRBV28
d_gene: -
j_gene: TRBJ1-5
abundance: few
CDR3nt: TGTGCCAGCCTCCGTGGGCAGGGGAGGATGGGCAATCAGCCCCAGCATTTT
CDR3aa: CASLRGQGRMGNQPQHF

v_gene: TRBV10-2
d_gene: -
j_gene: TRBJ2-7
abundance: -
CDR3nt: TGCGCCAGCAGTATAGGGCCTAGCTACTCCTACGAGCAGTACTTC
CDR3aa: CASSIGPSYSYEQYF

v_gene: TRBV12-3/TRBV12-4
d_gene: TRBD1
j_gene: TRBJ2-5
abundance: -
CDR3nt: TGTGCCAGCAGGAGACAGGGGGCAGGGGAGACCCAGTACTTC
CDR3aa: CASRRQGAGETQYF

v_gene: TRBV7-9
d_gene: -
j_gene: TRBJ1-3
abundance: few
CDR3nt: TGTGCCAGCAGCTTACGAGGGGCTTCTGGAAACACCATATATTTT
CDR3aa: CASSLRGASGNTIYF

v_gene: TRBV6-1
d_gene: -
j_gene: TRBJ1-1
abundance: -
CDR3nt: TGTGCCAGCAGTGAAGGGGGGCTGGGAGCTTTCTTT
CDR3aa: CASSEGGLGAFF

v_gene: TRBV7-3
d_gene: TRBD2
j_gene: TRBJ2-3
abundance: many
CDR3nt: TGTGCCAGCAGCTTAATTCGCGGGGGGACAGATACGCAGTATTTT
CDR3aa: CASSLIRGGTDTQYF

v_gene: TRBV11-1
d_gene: -
j_gene: TRBJ2-2
abundance: few
CDR3nt: TGTGCCAGCAGCTTACTGGTGGGGAACACCGGGGAGCTGTTTTTT
CDR3aa: CASSLLVGNTGELFF

v_gene: TRBV7-9
d_gene: -
j_gene: TRBJ1-1
abundance: few
CDR3nt: TGTGCCAGCACCTCGACGGGGGGGGGAGCTGAAGCTTTCTTT
CDR3aa: CASTSTGGGAEAFF

v_gene: TRBV28
d_gene: TRBD2
j_gene: TRBJ2-7
abundance: few
CDR3nt: TGTGCCAGCAGTCCCCCAGGGAGCGGGAGGTGGTACGAGCAGTACTTC
CDR3aa: CASSPPGSGRWYEQYF

v_gene: TRBV20-1
d_gene: -
j_gene: TRBJ1-5
abundance: -
CDR3nt: TGCAGTGCTAGTAGCGTCCCCGATCAGCCCCAGCATTTT
CDR3aa: CSASSVPDQPQHF

v_gene: TRBV7-9
d_gene: -
j_gene: TRBJ1-1
abundance: many
CDR3nt: TGTGCCAGCAGCTTATTGGGGGCGAACACTGAAGCTTTCTTT
CDR3aa: CASSLLGANTEAFF

v_gene: TRBV27
d_gene: -
j_gene: TRBJ1-4
abundance: few
CDR3nt: TGTGCCAGCAGTTCCCGGCCGTACTCTGCAACTAATGAAAAACTGTTTTTT
CDR3aa: CASSSRPYSATNEKLFF

v_gene: TRBV12-3/TRBV12-4
d_gene: -
j_gene: TRBJ2-7
abundance: few
CDR3nt: TGTGCCAGCAGTTTTTCTCGCAGGGTCCCCTCCTACGAGCAGTACTTC
CDR3aa: CASSFSRRVPSYEQYF

v_gene: TRBV7-8
d_gene: TRBD1
j_gene: TRBJ2-7
abundance: many
CDR3nt: TGTGCCAGCAGCTTCCCCGGGACAGCTCCCTACGAGCAGTACTTC
CDR3aa: CASSFPGTAPYEQYF

v_gene: TRBV12-3/TRBV12-4
d_gene: TRBD1
j_gene: TRBJ1-1
abundance: few
CDR3nt: TGTGCCAGCACCCTCCTGACAGGGGTGGGGACTGAAGCTTTCTTT
CDR3aa: CASTLLTGVGTEAFF

v_gene: TRBV9
d_gene: TRBD2
j_gene: TRBJ2-1
abundance: many
CDR3nt: TGTGCCAGCAGCCCTAACCCCGGGACTAGCGGGAAGAAGGCAGACTACAATGAGCAGTTCTTC
CDR3aa: CASSPNPGTSGKKADYNEQFF

v_gene: TRBV7-9
d_gene: TRBD1
j_gene: TRBJ1-4
abundance: once
CDR3nt: TGTGCCAGCAGCCCCGGGGACAGGGGGCGAACTAATGAAAAACTGTTTTTT
CDR3aa: CASSPGDRGRTNEKLFF

v_gene: TRBV20-1
d_gene: -
j_gene: TRBJ2-3
abundance: few
CDR3nt: TGCAGTGCTAGAACAGGGCAAGCGGATACGCAGTATTTT
CDR3aa: CSARTGQADTQYF

v_gene: TRBV15
d_gene: TRBD1
j_gene: TRBJ1-1
abundance: -
CDR3nt: TGTGCCACCAGCAGAGATTGGAAACAGGGACAGGGGCCGAACACTGAAGCTTTCTTT
CDR3aa: CATSRDWKQGQGPNTEAFF

v_gene: TRBV5-4
d_gene: TRBD2
j_gene: TRBJ2-5
abundance: -
CDR3nt: TGTGCCAGCAGCTTGATCAGCGGGGGGGCCCAAGAGACCCAGTACTTC
CDR3aa: CASSLISGGAQETQYF

v_gene: TRBV7-2
d_gene: -
j_gene: TRBJ2-5
abundance: -
CDR3nt: TGTGCCAGCAGCTTAGCGGGAAAGGGCGGCGTGGAGACCCAGTACTTC
CDR3aa: CASSLAGKGGVETQYF

v_gene: TRBV24-1
d_gene: -
j_gene: TRBJ2-1
abundance: few
CDR3nt: TGTGCCACCAGTGATCCAGGGACCTACTCACACAATGAGCAGTTCTTC
CDR3aa: CATSDPGTYSHNEQFF

v_gene: TRBV29-1
d_gene: -
j_gene: TRBJ1-1
abundance: many
CDR3nt: TGCAGCGCTTGGGACGGAGACACTGAAGCTTTCTTT
CDR3aa: CSAWDGDTEAFF

v_gene: TRBV2
d_gene: -
j_gene: TRBJ1-1
abundance: -
CDR3nt: TGTGCCAGCATAATGGAGATGAACACTGAAGCTTTCTTT
CDR3aa: CASIMEMNTEAFF

v_gene: TRBV19
d_gene: -
j_gene: TRBJ1-1
abundance: -
CDR3nt: TGTGCCAGTAGTATCACGACGAACACTGAAGCTTTCTTT
CDR3aa: CASSITTNTEAFF

v_gene: TRBV5-1
d_gene: TRBD2
j_gene: TRBJ2-1
abundance: -
CDR3nt: TGCGCCAGCAGCTTGGCAGCGAGGCGGGGGGTTCGGAGCTCCTACAATGAGCAGTTCTTC
CDR3aa: CASSLAARRGVRSSYNEQFF

v_gene: TRBV19
d_gene: -
j_gene: TRBJ1-4
abundance: few
CDR3nt: TGTGCCAGTAGTACGGAACAGGGTCTCAATGAAAAACTGTTTTTT
CDR3aa: CASSTEQGLNEKLFF

v_gene: TRBV20-1
d_gene: TRBD2
j_gene: TRBJ2-1
abundance: few
CDR3nt: TGCAGTGCGATGACGGGACTAGCTAACAATGAGCAGTTCTTC
CDR3aa: CSAMTGLANNEQFF

v_gene: TRBV11-1
d_gene: -
j_gene: TRBJ2-1
abundance: -
CDR3nt: TGTGCCAGCAGCTCAACACGGGCGTCCAATGAGCAGTTCTTC
CDR3aa: CASSSTRASNEQFF

v_gene: TRBV18
d_gene: -
j_gene: TRBJ2-1
abundance: -
CDR3nt: TGTGCCAGCTCCCCTTCGAACTACAATGAGCAGTTCTTC
CDR3aa: CASSPSNYNEQFF

v_gene: TRBV15
d_gene: -
j_gene: TRBJ2-1
abundance: few
CDR3nt: TGTGCCACCAGCAGAGGGACGGAAAATGAGCAGTTCTTC
CDR3aa: CATSRGTENEQFF

v_gene: TRBV6-1
d_gene: -
j_gene: TRBJ2-5
abundance: few
CDR3nt: TGTGCCAGCAGTGAAGGGACAGAAGAGACCCAGTACTTC
CDR3aa: CASSEGTEETQYF